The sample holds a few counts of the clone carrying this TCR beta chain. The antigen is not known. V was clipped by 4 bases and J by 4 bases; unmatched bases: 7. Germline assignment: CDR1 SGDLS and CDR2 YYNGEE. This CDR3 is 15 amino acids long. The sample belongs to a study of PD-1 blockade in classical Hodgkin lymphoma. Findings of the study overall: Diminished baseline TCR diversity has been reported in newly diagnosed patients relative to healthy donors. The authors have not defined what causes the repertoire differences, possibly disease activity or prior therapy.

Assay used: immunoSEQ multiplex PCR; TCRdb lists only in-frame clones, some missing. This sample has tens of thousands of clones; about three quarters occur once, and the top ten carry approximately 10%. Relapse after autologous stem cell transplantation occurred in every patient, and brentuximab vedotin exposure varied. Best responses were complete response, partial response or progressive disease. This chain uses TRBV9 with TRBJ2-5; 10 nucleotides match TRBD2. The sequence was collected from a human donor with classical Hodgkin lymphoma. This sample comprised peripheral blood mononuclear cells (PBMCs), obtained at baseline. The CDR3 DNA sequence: TGTGCCAGCAGCCCTGAACTAGCGGGGCTAGAGACCCAGTACTTC. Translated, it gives CASSPELAGLETQYF.